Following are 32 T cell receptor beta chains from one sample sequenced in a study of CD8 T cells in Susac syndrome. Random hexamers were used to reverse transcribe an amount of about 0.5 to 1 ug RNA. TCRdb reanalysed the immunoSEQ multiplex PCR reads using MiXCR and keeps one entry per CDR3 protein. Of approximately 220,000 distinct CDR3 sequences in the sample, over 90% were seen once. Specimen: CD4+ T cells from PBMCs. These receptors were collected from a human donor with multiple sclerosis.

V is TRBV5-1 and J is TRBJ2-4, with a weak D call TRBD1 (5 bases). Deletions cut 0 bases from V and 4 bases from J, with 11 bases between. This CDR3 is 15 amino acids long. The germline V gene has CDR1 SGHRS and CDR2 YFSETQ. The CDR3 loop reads CASSLEVTAKNIQYF. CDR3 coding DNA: TGCGCCAGCAGCTTGGAGGTGACAGCTAAAAACATTCAGTACTTC.

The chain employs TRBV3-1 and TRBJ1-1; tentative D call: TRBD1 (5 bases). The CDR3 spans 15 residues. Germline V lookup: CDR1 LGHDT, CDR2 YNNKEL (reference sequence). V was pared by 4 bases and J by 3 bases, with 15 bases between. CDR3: CASSPRAGGYTEAFF. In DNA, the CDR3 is TGTGCCAGCAGCCCCCGGGCGGGGGGATACACTGAAGCTTTCTTT.

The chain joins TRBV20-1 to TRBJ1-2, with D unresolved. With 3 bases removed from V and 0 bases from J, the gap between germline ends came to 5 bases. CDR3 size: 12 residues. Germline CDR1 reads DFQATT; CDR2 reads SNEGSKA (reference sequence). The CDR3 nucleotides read TGCAGTGCTAGGATGCCTAACTATGGCTACACCTTC. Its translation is CSARMPNYGYTF.

Written as DNA, the CDR3 is TGCAGCGTTGAATCTTTTGGGCGGGGCGACACAGATACGCAGTATTTT. The encoded protein is CSVESFGRGDTDTQYF. V gene TRBV29-1 combines with J gene TRBJ2-3; D might be TRBD2 (6 bases). CDR1 SQVTM and CDR2 ANQGSEA come from the germline V gene. The CDR3 has 16 amino acids. V lost 2 bases and J 2 bases, leaving 17 bases between the germline ends.

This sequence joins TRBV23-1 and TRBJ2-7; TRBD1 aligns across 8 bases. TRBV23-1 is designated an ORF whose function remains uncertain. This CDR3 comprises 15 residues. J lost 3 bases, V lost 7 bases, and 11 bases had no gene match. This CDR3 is CASIPRGLEVYEQYF. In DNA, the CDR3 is TGCGCCAGCATCCCCAGGGGGCTGGAGGTCTACGAGCAGTACTTC.

In nucleotides, the CDR3 is TGCAGTGCTAGGCCGGCTTCCAGAGAAGCTTTCTTT. Translation gives CSARPASREAFF. The gene calls are TRBV20-1 and TRBJ1-1; D gene uncertain. Looked up from germline, CDR1 is DFQATT and CDR2 is SNEGSKA (reference sequence). The CDR3 runs 12 residues. Trimming shortened V by 3 bases and J by 8 bases, and 13 bases separated the two germline ends.

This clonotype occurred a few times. The CDR3 region has the DNA TGTGCCAGCAGTGACATCGTTTATGGCTACACCTTC. Its protein product is CASSDIVYGYTF. The chain joins TRBV6-1 to TRBJ1-2; D call uncertain. CDR1 and CDR2 (germline): MNHNS, SASEGT. Between the trimmed V and J ends, which lost 3 bases and 5 bases, there was a span of 7 bases. The CDR3 covers 12 residues.

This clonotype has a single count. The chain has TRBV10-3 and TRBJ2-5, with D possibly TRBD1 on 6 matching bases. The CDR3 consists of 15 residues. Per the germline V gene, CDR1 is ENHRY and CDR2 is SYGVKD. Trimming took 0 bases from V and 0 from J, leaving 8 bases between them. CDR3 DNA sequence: TGTGCCATCAGTGAGTCGGGGGCAGACCAAGAGACCCAGTACTTC. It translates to CAISESGADQETQYF.

CDR3 coding DNA: TGCAGTGCTAGAATCGCCGGGAGGGGAGCCTACGAGCAGTACGTC. It specifies CSARIAGRGAYEQYV. The rearrangement joins TRBV20-1 to TRBJ2-7; 8 positions agree with TRBD2. With V trimmed by 2 bases and J by 2 bases, 8 bases remained unmatched. CDR3 length equals 15 residues. Germline CDR1 DFQATT, CDR2 SNEGSKA (reference sequence).

In nucleotides, the CDR3 is TGTGCCAGCACCACGGCGGGGTCGGGCACTGAAGCTTTCTTT. This codes for CASTTAGSGTEAFF. The chain employs TRBV12-3 or TRBV12-4 and TRBJ1-1; D not resolved. The length of the CDR3 is 14 residues. The V end lost 7 bases, the J end lost 4 bases, and 16 bases lay between the germline ends.

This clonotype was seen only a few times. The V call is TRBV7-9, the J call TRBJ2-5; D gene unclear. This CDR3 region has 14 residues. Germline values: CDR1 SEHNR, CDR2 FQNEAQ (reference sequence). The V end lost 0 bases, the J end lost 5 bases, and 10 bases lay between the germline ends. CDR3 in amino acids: CASSLAGLTETQYF. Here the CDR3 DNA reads TGTGCCAGCAGCTTAGCGGGCCTAACGGAGACCCAGTACTTC.

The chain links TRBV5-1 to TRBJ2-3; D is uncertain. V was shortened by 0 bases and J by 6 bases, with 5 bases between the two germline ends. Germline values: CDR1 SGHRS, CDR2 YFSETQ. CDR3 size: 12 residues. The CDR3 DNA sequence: TGCGCCAGCAGCTTGGCCCTGGATACGCAGTATTTT. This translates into CASSLALDTQYF.

The CDR3 sequence: CASSFRLAGAHSGETQYF. CDR3 sequence (DNA): TGCGCCAGCAGCTTCCGACTAGCGGGGGCGCATAGTGGAGAGACCCAGTACTTC. This rearrangement joins TRBV5-1 to TRBJ2-5, with 12 bases lining up with TRBD2. Germline lookup yields CDR1 SGHRS and CDR2 YFSETQ. The CDR3 sequence is 18 residues long. The V segment lost 2 bases and the J segment 4 bases; nucleotides outside the gene matches: 12.

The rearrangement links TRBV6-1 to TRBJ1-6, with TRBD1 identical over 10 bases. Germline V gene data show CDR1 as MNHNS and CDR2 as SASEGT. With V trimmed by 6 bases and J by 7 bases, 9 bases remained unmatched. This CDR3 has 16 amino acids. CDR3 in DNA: TGTGCCAGCAGCCGAAAAGGGACAGGGGCGAATTCACCCCTCCACTTT. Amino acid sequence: CASSRKGTGANSPLHF.

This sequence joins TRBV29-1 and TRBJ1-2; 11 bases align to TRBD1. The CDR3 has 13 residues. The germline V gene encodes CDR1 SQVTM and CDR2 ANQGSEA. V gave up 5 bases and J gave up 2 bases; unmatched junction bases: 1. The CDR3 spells CSVRDRGNYGYTF. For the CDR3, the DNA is TGCAGCGTTCGGGACAGGGGGAACTATGGCTACACCTTC.

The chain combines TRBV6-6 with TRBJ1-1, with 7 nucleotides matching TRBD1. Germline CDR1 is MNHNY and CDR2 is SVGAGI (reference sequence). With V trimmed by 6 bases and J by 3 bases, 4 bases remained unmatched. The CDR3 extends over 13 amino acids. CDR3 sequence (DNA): TGTGCCAGCAGATCGACAGGGCACACTGAAGCTTTCTTT. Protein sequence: CASRSTGHTEAFF.

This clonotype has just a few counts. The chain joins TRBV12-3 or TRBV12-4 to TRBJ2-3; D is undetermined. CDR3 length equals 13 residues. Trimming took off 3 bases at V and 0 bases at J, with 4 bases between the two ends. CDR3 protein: CASSFGSTDTQYF. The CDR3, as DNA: TGTGCCAGCAGTTTTGGGAGCACAGATACGCAGTATTTT.

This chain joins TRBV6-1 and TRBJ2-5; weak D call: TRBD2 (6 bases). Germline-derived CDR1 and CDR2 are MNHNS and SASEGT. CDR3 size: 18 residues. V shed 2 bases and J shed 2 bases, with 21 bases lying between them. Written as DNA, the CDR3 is TGTGCCAGCAGTGAAAGGGGATGGGAGGTCAGTGGGCAAGAGACCCAGTACTTC. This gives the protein CASSERGWEVSGQETQYF.

CDR3 residues: CASSLKEDSPYGYTF. CDR3 DNA sequence: TGTGCCAGCAGCCTTAAGGAGGACAGCCCCTATGGCTACACCTTC. The V and J genes are TRBV21-1 and TRBJ1-2; the table's TRBD1 call for D was not verified on the DNA. TRBV21-1 is recorded as a pseudogene. The CDR3 has 15 residues.

As DNA, the CDR3 is TGTGCCAGCAGCTTTCAGGACAGGCTGTACGAGCAGTACTTC. Protein product: CASSFQDRLYEQYF. V gene TRBV11-2 combines with J gene TRBJ2-7; 7 bases agree with TRBD1. Losses at the gene ends were 3 bases for V and 4 bases for J; bases not matched to a gene: 6. Germline CDR1 and CDR2: SGHAT and FQNNGV. The CDR3 extends over 14 amino acids.

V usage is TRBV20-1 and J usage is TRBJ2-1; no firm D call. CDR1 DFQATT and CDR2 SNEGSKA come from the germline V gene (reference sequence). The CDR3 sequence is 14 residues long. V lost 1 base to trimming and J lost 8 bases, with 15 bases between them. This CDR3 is CSARGPSFGDEQFF. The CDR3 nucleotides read TGCAGTGCTAGAGGTCCCTCCTTTGGGGATGAGCAGTTCTTC.

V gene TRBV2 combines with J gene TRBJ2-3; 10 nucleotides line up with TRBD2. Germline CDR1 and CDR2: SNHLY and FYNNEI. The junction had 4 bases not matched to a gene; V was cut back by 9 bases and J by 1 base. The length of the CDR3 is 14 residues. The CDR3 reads CARELAGRTDTQYF. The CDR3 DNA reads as TGTGCCAGAGAACTAGCGGGGCGCACAGATACGCAGTATTTT.

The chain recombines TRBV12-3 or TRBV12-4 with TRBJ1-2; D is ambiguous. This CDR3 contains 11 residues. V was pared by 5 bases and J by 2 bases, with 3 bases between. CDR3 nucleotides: TGTGCCAGCAGTACGAACTATGGCTACACCTTC. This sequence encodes CASSTNYGYTF.

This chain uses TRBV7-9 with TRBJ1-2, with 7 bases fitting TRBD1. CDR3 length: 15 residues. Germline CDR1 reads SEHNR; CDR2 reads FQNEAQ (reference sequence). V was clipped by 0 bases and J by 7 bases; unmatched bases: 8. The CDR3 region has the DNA TGTGCCAGCAGCTTAGCGCCCGACAGGGCGTCTGGCTACACCTTC. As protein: CASSLAPDRASGYTF.

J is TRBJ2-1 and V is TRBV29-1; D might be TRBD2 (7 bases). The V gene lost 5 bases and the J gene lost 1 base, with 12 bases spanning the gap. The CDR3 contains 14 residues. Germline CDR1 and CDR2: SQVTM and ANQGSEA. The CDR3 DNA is TGCAGCGTTAGAGGGGGGGCATCCTACAATGAGCAGTTCTTC. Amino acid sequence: CSVRGGASYNEQFF.

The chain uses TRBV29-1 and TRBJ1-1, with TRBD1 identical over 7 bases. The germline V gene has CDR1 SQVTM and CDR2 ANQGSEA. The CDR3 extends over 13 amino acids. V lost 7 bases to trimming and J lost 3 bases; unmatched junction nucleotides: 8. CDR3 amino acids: CSAAQGGDTEAFF. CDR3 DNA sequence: TGCAGCGCCGCCCAGGGGGGCGACACTGAAGCTTTCTTT.

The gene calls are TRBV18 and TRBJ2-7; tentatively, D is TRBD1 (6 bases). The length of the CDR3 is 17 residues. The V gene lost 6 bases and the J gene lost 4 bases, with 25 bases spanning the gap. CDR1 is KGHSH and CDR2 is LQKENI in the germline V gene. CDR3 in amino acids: CASSRKRDTFRLYEQYV. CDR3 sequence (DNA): TGTGCCAGCTCCCGCAAACGGGACACATTTCGCCTTTACGAGCAGTACGTC.

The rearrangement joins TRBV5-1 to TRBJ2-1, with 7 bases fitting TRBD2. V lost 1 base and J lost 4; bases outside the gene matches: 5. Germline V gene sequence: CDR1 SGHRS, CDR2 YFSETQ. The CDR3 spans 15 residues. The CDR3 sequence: CASSLSLAAYNEQFF. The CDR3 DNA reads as TGCGCCAGCAGCTTGAGTCTAGCGGCTTACAATGAGCAGTTCTTC.

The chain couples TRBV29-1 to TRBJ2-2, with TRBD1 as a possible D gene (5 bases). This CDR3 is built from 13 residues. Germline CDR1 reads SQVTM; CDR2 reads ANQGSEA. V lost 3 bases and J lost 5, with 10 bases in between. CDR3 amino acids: CSVDQGTTGELFF. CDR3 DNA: TGCAGCGTTGATCAGGGAACAACCGGGGAGCTGTTTTTT.

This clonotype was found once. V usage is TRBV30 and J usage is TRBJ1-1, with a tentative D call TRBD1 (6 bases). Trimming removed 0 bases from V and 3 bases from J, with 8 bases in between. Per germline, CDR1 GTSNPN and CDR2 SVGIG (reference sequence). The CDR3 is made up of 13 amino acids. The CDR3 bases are TGTGCCTGGAGTGTACAGGGTGACACTGAAGCTTTCTTT. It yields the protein CAWSVQGDTEAFF.

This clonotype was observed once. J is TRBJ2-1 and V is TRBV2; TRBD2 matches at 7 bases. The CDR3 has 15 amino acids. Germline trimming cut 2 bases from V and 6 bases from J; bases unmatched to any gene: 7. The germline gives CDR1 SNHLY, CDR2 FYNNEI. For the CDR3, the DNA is TGTGCCAGCAGTGAACGGTGGGAGGGAGGCAATGAGCAGTTCTTC. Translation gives CASSERWEGGNEQFF.

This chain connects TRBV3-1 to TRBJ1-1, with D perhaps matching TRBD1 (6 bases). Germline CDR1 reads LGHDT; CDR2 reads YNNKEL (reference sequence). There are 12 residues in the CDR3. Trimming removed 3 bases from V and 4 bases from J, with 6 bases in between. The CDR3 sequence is CASSQGATEAFF. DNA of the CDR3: TGTGCCAGCAGCCAGGGGGCCACTGAAGCTTTCTTT.